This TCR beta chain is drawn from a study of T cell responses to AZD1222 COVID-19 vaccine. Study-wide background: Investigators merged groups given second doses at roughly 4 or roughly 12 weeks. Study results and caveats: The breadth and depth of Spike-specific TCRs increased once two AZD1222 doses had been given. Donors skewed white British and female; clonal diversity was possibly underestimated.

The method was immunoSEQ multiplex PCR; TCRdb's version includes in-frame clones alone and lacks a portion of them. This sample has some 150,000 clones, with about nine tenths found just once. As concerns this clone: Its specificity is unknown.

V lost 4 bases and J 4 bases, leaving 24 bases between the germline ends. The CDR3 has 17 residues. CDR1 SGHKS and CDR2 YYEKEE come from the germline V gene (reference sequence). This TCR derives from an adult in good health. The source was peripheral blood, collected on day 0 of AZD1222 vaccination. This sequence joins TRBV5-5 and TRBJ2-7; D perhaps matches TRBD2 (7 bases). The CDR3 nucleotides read TGTGCCAGCAGCCCCATGGGGGGGCCTCAACTTGGGTACGAGCAGTACTTC. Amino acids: CASSPMGGPQLGYEQYF.